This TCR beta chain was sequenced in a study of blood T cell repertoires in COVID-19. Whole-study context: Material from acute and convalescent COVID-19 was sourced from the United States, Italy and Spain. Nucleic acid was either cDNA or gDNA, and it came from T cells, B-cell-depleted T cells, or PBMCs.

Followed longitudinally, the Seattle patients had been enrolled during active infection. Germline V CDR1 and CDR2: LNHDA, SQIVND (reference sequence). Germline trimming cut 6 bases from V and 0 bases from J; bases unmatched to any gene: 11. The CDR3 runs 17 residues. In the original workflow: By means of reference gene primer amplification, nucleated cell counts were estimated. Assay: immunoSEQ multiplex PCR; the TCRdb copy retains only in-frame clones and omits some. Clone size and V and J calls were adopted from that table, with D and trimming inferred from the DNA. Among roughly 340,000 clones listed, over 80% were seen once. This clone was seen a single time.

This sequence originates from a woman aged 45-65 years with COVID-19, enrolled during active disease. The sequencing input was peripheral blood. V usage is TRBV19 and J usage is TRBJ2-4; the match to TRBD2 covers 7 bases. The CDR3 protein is CASSPRGEGLAKNIQYF. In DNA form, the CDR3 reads TGTGCCAGTAGCCCTCGGGGGGAAGGTCTAGCCAAAAACATTCAGTACTTC.